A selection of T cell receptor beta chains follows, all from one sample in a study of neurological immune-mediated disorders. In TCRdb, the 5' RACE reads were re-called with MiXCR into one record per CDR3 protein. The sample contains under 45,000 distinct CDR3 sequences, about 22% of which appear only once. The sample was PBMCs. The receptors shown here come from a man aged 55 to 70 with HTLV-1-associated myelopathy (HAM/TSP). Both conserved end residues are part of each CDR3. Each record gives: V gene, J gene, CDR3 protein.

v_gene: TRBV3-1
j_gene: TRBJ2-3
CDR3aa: CASSQGLAGRNTQYF

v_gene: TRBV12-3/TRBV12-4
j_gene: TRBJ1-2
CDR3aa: CASGTGEGYTF

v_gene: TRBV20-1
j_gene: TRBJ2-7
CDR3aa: CSARDKQGGSYEQYF

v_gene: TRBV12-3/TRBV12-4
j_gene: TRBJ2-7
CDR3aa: CASSRGQTYEQYF

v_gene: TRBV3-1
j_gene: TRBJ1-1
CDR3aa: CASSLRQGSFTEAFF

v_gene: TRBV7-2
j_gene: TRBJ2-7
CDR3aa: CASSFGRDRDYEQYF

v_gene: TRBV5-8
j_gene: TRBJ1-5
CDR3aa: CASSLRGAGNQPQHF

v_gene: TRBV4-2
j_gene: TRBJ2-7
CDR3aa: CASSQGGSYEQYF

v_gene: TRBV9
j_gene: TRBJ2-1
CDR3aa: CASSVGAVNDEQFF

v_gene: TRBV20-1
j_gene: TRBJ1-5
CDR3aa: CSAKPTGRDNQPQHF

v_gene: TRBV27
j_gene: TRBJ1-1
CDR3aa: CASRRTGSGTEAFF

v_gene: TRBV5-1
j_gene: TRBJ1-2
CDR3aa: CASSSSGTNYGYTF

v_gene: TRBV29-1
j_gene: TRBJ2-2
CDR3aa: CSVPYSGEPFF

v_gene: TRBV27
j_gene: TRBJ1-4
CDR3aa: CASSLSGGWEKLFF

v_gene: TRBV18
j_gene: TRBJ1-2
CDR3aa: CASSPETGAADGYTF

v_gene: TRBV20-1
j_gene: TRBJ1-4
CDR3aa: CSARRLRDRGLATNEKLFF

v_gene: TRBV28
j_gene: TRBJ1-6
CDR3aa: CASSFVNSPLHF

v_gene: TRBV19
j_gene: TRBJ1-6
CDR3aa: CAGGGGPGSPLHF

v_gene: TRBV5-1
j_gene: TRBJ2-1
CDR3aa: CASSRFSGSSYNEQFF

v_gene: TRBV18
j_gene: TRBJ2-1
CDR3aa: CASSLVGSYNEQFF

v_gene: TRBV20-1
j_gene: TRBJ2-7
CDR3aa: CSARLTYEQYF

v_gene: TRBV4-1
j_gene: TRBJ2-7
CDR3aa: CASSQTGTGAYEQYF

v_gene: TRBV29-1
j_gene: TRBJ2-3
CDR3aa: CSVVRQVGTDTQYF

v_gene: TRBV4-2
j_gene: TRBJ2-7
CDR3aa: CASSQASGPSSYEQYF

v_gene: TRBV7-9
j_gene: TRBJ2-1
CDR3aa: CASSVMGRENEQFF

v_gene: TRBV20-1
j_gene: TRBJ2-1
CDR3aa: CSAAGGPYNEQFF

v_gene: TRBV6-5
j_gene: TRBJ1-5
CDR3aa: CASRQSGSNQPQHF

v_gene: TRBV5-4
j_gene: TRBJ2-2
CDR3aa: CASSFRGSTGELFF